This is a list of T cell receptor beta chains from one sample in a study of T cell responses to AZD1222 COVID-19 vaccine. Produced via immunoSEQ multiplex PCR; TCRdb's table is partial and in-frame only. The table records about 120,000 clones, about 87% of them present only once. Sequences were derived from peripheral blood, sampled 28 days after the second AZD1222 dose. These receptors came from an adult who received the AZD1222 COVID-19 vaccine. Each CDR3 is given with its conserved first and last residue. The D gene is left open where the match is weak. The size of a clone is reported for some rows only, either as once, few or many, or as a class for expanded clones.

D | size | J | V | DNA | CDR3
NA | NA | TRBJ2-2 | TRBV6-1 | TGTGCCAGCAGTGAAGGGGTCGGTGGGGGAAACACCGGGGAGCTGTTTTTT | CASSEGVGGGNTGELFF
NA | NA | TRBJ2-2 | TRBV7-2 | TGTGCCAGCAGCCCCGGCGCGGGGCGGATCCGGGAGCTGTTTTTT | CASSPGAGRIRELFF
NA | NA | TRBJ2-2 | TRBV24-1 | TGTGCCACCAGTGATGTCGGGCAGGGAAACACCGGGGAGCTGTTTTTT | CATSDVGQGNTGELFF
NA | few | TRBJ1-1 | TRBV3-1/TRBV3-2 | TGTGCCAGCAGCCCAACAGGGAGCACTGAAGCTTTCTTT | CASSPTGSTEAFF
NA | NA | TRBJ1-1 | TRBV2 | TGTGCCAGCAGTGCTCCCGAGGCAGGGGAATGGGAAGCTTTCTTT | CASSAPEAGEWEAFF
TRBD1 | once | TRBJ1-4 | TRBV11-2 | TGTGCCAGCAGCTCGGGACAGGGTGATGAAAAACTGTTTTTT | CASSSGQGDEKLFF
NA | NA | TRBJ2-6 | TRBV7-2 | TGTGCCAGCAGCTTAGGCTCAGGGGCCAACGTCCTGACTTTC | CASSLGSGANVLTF
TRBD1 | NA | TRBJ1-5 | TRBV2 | TGTGCCAGCAGTCCTGGACAGGGGCATCAGCCCCAGCATTTT | CASSPGQGHQPQHF
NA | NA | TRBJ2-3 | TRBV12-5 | TGTGCTAGTGCTCCTTCGGGGGCAGATACGCAGTATTTT | CASAPSGADTQYF
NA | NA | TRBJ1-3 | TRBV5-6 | TGTGCCAGCAGCCCTTTAATTCCGGAGGAAGCTGGAAACACCATATATTTT | CASSPLIPEEAGNTIYF
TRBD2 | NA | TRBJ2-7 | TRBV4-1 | TGCGCCAGCAGCCAAACCCTTACAGGAAGCGGGGGGGCGAGGGGTCAGTACTTC | CASSQTLTGSGGARGQYF
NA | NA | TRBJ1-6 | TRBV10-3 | TGTGCCATCAGTGAGTCTCGGGGGGTGTCCTATAATTCACCCCTCCACTTT | CAISESRGVSYNSPLHF
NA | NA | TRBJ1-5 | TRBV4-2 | TGTGCCAGCAGCCAAGATAGGGGAAGCAATCAGCCCCAGCATTTT | CASSQDRGSNQPQHF
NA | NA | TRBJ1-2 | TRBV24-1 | TGTGCCACCAGTGACAGCGGCCCGTACTATGGCTACACCTTC | CATSDSGPYYGYTF
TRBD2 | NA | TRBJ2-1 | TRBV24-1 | TGTGCCACCAGAAAAAGCGGGGGGGAATACAATGAGCAGTTCTTC | CATRKSGGEYNEQFF
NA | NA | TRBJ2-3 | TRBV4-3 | TGCGCCAGCAGCCAAGAAAAACAGATAACAGATACGCAGTATTTT | CASSQEKQITDTQYF
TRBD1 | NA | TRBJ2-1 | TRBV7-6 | TGTGCCAGCAGCTCACAACAAGACAGGGGCGGCAATGAGCAGTTCTTC | CASSSQQDRGGNEQFF
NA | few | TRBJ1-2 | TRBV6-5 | TGTGCCAGCAGCCCCGTTGACAGCAACTATGGCTACACCTTC | CASSPVDSNYGYTF
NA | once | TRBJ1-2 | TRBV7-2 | TGTGCCAGCAGCCCAGGGTACGCGGGTGGCTACACCTTC | CASSPGYAGGYTF
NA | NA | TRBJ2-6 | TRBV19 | TGTGCCAGTAGTATAACCGGGGGGCAGTACTCTGGGGCCAACGTCCTGACTTTC | CASSITGGQYSGANVLTF
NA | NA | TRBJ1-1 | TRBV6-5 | TGTGCCAGCAGTTACTCAAGCACTGAAGCTTTCTTT | CASSYSSTEAFF
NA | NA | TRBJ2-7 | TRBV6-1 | TGTGCCAGCAGTGAAGCGGGGTGGGGACCCTACGAGCAGTACTTC | CASSEAGWGPYEQYF
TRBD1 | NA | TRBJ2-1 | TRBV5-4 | TGTGCCAGCAGCCCTAGACAGGGAGCGTCCGCGTTAACTCGAAAAGAGCAGTTCTTC | CASSPRQGASALTRKEQFF
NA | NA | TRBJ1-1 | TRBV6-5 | TGTGCCAGCAGTTCCCCACAGAACACTGAAGCTTTCTTT | CASSSPQNTEAFF
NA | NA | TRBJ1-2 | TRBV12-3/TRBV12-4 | TGTGCCAGCAGACCCGGGGGGGCGACTGGCTACACCTTC | CASRPGGATGYTF
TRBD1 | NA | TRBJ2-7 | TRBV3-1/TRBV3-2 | TGTGCCAGCAGCCAACCTCAAACCGGGACAGGGGCCTACGAGCAGTACTTC | CASSQPQTGTGAYEQYF
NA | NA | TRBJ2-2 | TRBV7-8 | TGTGCCAGCAGCTTCAGAGGCATGGGCACCGGGGAGCTGTTTTTT | CASSFRGMGTGELFF
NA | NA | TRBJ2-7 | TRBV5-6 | TGTGCCAGCAGCTACAGGGAGCTCTACGAGCAGTACTTC | CASSYRELYEQYF
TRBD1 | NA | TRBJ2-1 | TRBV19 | TGTGCCAGCAAGGGACAGAGTTTTGGCTACAATGAGCAGTTCTTC | CASKGQSFGYNEQFF
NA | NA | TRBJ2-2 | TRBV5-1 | TGCGCCAGCAGTGACACCGGGGAGCTGTTTTTT | CASSDTGELFF
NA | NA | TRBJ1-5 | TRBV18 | TGTGCCAGCTCACCACCTCTGGGGTGGCCCCAGCATTTT | CASSPPLGWPQHF
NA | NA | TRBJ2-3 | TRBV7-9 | TGTGCCAGCAGCCTACCGGGGGATACGCAGTATTTT | CASSLPGDTQYF
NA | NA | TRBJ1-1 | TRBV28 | TGTGCCAGCAGTCCATTACGCGGCACTGAAGCTTTCTTT | CASSPLRGTEAFF
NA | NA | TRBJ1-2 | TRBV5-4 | TGTGCCAGCAGCTTGGACAGGGTCCATGGCTACACCTTC | CASSLDRVHGYTF
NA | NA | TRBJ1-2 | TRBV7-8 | TGTGCCAGCAGCCATGGGCCCGACTATGGCTACACCTTC | CASSHGPDYGYTF
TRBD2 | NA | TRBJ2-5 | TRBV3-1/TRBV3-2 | TGTGCCAGCAGCCAGGCTAGCGGGGGGATTTGGTACCAAGAGACCCAGTACTTC | CASSQASGGIWYQETQYF
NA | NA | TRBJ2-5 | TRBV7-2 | TGTGCCAGCAGCACACGCCAAGAGACCCAGTACTTC | CASSTRQETQYF
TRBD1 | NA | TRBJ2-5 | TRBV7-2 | TGTGCCAGCAGCCCCGGGACAGGGCAAGAGACCCAGTACTTC | CASSPGTGQETQYF
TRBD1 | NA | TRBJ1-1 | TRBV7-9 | TGTGCCAGCAGCCCCAACAGGGGGCAGGGCACTGAAGCTTTCTTT | CASSPNRGQGTEAFF
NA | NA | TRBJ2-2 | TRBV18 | TGTGCCAGCTCACCCCAGCGGATCACGAACACCGGGGAGCTGTTTTTT | CASSPQRITNTGELFF
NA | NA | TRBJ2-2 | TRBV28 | TGTGCCAGCGCCCCATCGAGGGGGAGGAACACCGGGGAGCTGTTTTTT | CASAPSRGRNTGELFF
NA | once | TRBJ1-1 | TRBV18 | TGTGCCAGCTCACCTAAGGTACAGGGTAGGTTGAACACTGAAGCTTTCTTT | CASSPKVQGRLNTEAFF
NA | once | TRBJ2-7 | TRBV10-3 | TGTGCCATCAGTGATCCCCGGGAGGGGGCTAGGTCCTACGAGCAGTACTTC | CAISDPREGARSYEQYF
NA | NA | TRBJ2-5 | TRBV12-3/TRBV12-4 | TGTGCCAGCAGTTTTGGGCTGGCAGAGACCCAGTACTTC | CASSFGLAETQYF
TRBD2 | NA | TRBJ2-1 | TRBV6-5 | TGTGCCAGCAGCCTAGCGGGGGCCCCCTACAATGAGCAGTTCTTC | CASSLAGAPYNEQFF
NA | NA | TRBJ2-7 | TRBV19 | TGTGCCAGTAGTATGCCGGGACACCCCACCTACGAGCAGTACTTC | CASSMPGHPTYEQYF